These 11 T cell receptor beta chains were all obtained from the same sample, sequenced in a study of cytomegalovirus exposure and HLA in healthy donors. Use of 60 Vbeta and 13 Jbeta primers characterized the PCR. Only in-frame clones appear in the TCRdb table, and some are missing; sequencing was by immunoSEQ multiplex PCR. The sample holds some 100,000 clones, more than 80% seen once. Specimen: PBMCs. The source of these receptors is a man aged 25-40 years in good health and CMV-seronegative.

The genes are TRBV19 and TRBJ2-5; 9 positions agree with TRBD1. This CDR3 comprises 14 residues. V gave up 4 bases and J gave up 3 bases; unmatched junction bases: 3. Germline V gives CDR1 LNHDA, CDR2 SQIVND (reference sequence). CDR3 loop: CASSRQGGKETQYF. CDR3 nucleotides: TGTGCCAGTAGTAGACAGGGGGGAAAAGAGACCCAGTACTTC.

The chain combines TRBV28 with TRBJ1-2; 7 bases fit TRBD1. The CDR3 is 14 amino acids. With 5 bases clipped from V and 8 bases from J, the junction kept 11 bases outside the gene matches. Per germline, CDR1 MDHEN and CDR2 SYDVKM. The CDR3 here is CASSQGDHLEGYTF. DNA for the CDR3: TGTGCCAGCAGTCAGGGGGACCACCTGGAAGGCTACACCTTC.

The chain is built from TRBV20-1 and TRBJ1-1; D not resolved. Germline-derived CDR1 and CDR2 are DFQATT and SNEGSKA (reference sequence). V was shortened by 0 bases and J by 11 bases, with 10 bases between the two germline ends. The CDR3 has 11 residues. The CDR3 spells CSAREREAAFF. In nucleotides, the CDR3 is TGCAGTGCTAGAGAGAGGGAGGCCGCTTTCTTT.

The V and J genes are TRBV2 and TRBJ2-3, with 7 nucleotides matching TRBD1. The ends lost 4 bases at V and 0 bases at J; junction bases unmatched: 1. Germline V lookup: CDR1 SNHLY, CDR2 FYNNEI. This CDR3 region has 14 residues. The CDR3 loop reads CASSGQGSTDTQYF. As DNA, the CDR3 is TGTGCCAGCAGTGGACAGGGTAGCACAGATACGCAGTATTTT.

This rearrangement joins TRBV9 to TRBJ1-5, with 7 bases fitting TRBD1. Looked up from germline, CDR1 is SGDLS and CDR2 is YYNGEE. V trimming: 5 bases; J trimming: 1 base; junction bases outside the gene matches: 6. CDR3 length: 15 residues. CDR3 sequence reads: CASSETGYSNQPQHF. The CDR3 DNA reads TGTGCCAGCAGTGAGACAGGGTACAGCAATCAGCCCCAGCATTTT.

This sequence joins TRBV7-2 and TRBJ2-4; D possibly corresponds to TRBD1 (5 bases). Looked up from germline, CDR1 is SGHTA and CDR2 is FQGNSA. The germline V and J ends were trimmed by 5 bases and 11 bases, with 13 bases remaining between them. The CDR3 is made up of 12 amino acids. The CDR3 bases are TGTGCCAGCAGCGCCAGGGTTCAGGTTCAGTACTTC. Translation: CASSARVQVQYF.

This rearrangement joins TRBV6-5 to TRBJ2-7, with 7 bases identical to TRBD1. V lost 4 bases, J lost 2 bases, and 8 bases stayed unmatched. Germline lookup yields CDR1 MNHEY and CDR2 SVGAGI. The length of the CDR3 is 15 residues. The CDR3 reads CASSSPGTVTYEQYF. The CDR3 DNA reads TGTGCCAGCAGTTCCCCCGGGACAGTGACCTACGAGCAGTACTTC.

The V gene is TRBV6-5, the J gene TRBJ1-3; tentatively, D is TRBD1 (5 bases). V lost 5 bases and J 4 bases, leaving 9 bases between the germline ends. CDR1 MNHEY and CDR2 SVGAGI come from the germline V gene. This CDR3 comprises 13 residues. CDR3 sequence: CASSGASGNTIYF. In DNA form, the CDR3 reads TGTGCCAGCAGTGGGGCGAGCGGAAACACCATATATTTT.

This clone has just one count. Relative to the germline gene, one junction end is altered; a read error may explain this. The V call is TRBV27, the J call TRBJ2-6; TRBD1 agrees at 7 bases. In germline, CDR1 is MNHEY, CDR2 SMNVEV (reference sequence). This CDR3 has 13 residues. The CDR3: CASSFSGGNVLTF. CDR3 sequence (DNA): TGTGCCAGCAGTTTCTCAGGGGGCAACGTCCTGACTTTC.

This chain uses TRBV6-1 with TRBJ2-4; tentatively, D is TRBD2 (6 bases). With 1 base removed from V and 1 base from J, the gap between germline ends came to 17 bases. Germline values: CDR1 MNHNS, CDR2 SASEGT. The CDR3 length is 18 residues. In DNA, the CDR3 is TGTGCCAGCAGTGAAGGAGGATACGGCGGGGAGGCCAAAAACATTCAGTACTTC. Amino acids: CASSEGGYGGEAKNIQYF.

This rearrangement joins TRBV9 to TRBJ1-2, with D tentatively TRBD1 (5 bases). Germline V gene sequence: CDR1 SGDLS, CDR2 YYNGEE. CDR3 length: 13 amino acids. Trimming shortened V by 2 bases and J by 3 bases, and 8 bases separated the two germline ends. The chain's CDR3 is CASSVGPDYGYTF. The CDR3 DNA follows: TGTGCCAGCAGCGTGGGGCCGGACTATGGCTACACCTTC.